The clone carrying this T cell receptor (beta chain) was detected only once. Its antigen is not identified. The data derive from a study of vaccination and CD4 T cells after COVID-19. Looking at the study overall: Sampling post-COVID took place a median around 91 days after diagnosis (range 35 to 161).

CDR1 MGHDK and CDR2 SYGVNS come from the germline V gene. The CDR3 spans 16 residues. The V and J ends lost 6 bases and 5 bases, in that order; junction bases with no gene match: 11. Findings and caveats of the study: Median roughly 86% of reactive clones detected in convalescent patients emerged only post-vaccination.

Cultured CD4+ T-cell DNA underwent Oncomine TCR Beta short-read sequencing. TCRdb called the PCR reads again in MiXCR, with one record for every CDR3 protein. This sample yields about 10,000 distinct CDR3 sequences, of which 70% to 75% are seen a single time; roughly 9.1% belongs to the top ten. As for treatment: approximately nine-day PBMC culture with coronavirus spike peptide pools or control peptides (ViraFEST assay). The material sequenced was CD4+ T cells from blood, cultured in vitro. This chain joins TRBV25-1 and TRBJ2-3; 10 bases map to TRBD2. This TCR came from a human donor who had recovered from COVID-19. The CDR3 bases are TGTGCCAGCAGCGTGCGGCTAGCGGGGGAATTAGATACGCAGTATTTT. The encoded protein is CASSVRLAGELDTQYF.